Following are 18 T cell receptor beta chains from one sample sequenced in a study of Ad26.COV2.S vaccination and SARS-CoV-2 variants. The treatment: approximately 18 received Ad26.COV2.S at low or high dose, single or two shots; several received placebo; per-sample allocation not given. Day 63 after the first injection of vaccine or placebo was the sampling time. Only in-frame clones appear in the TCRdb table, and some are missing; sequencing was by immunoSEQ multiplex PCR. The table includes approximately 450,000 clones, around nine tenths detected once. The material was peripheral blood, obtained in a trial of Ad26.COV2.S vaccine versus placebo. All receptors derive from a person aged 18-65 years who received the Ad26.COV2.S COVID-19 vaccine or a placebo.

This chain uses TRBV4-1 with TRBJ1-2; D gene uncertain. V lost 1 base, J lost 5 bases, and 14 bases lay in between. The germline V gene has CDR1 MGHRA and CDR2 YSYEKL. The CDR3 has 15 residues. CDR3: CASSQGTGSSYGYTF. The DNA of the CDR3 is TGCGCCAGCAGCCAAGGTACCGGGTCCAGTTATGGCTACACCTTC.

The V call is TRBV3-1 (or the pseudogene TRBV3-2), the J call TRBJ1-2; D gene uncertain. The CDR3 runs 13 residues. The ends were cut back, 2 bases at V and 2 bases at J, with 6 bases in the middle. Germline CDR1 LGHDT, CDR2 YNNKEL (reference sequence). The CDR3 protein is CASSQLTNYGYTF. The CDR3 DNA sequence: TGTGCCAGCAGCCAATTAACGAACTATGGCTACACCTTC.

The chain carries TRBV28 and TRBJ1-1; the D is unclear. Trimming cost V 3 bases and J 4 bases, with 12 bases left between them. Germline V lookup: CDR1 MDHEN, CDR2 SYDVKM. This CDR3 spans 14 amino acids. The CDR3 DNA reads as TGTGCCAGCAGTTTGTGGAGGGCGAGCACTGAAGCTTTCTTT. Protein product: CASSLWRASTEAFF.

This clone was picked up a small number of times. The V gene is TRBV5-6, the J gene TRBJ2-7, with D possibly being TRBD1 (5 bases). CDR1 and CDR2 from the germline V gene are SGHDT and YYEEEE. Between the trimmed V and J ends, which lost 4 bases and 2 bases, there was a span of 13 bases. This CDR3 is 14 amino acids long. The CDR3 coding sequence is TGTGCCAGCAGCCAAGGGGTCGCTCCCTACGAGCAGTACTTC. This translates into CASSQGVAPYEQYF.

The V call is TRBV2, the J call TRBJ1-1, with a tentative D call TRBD1 (5 bases). The CDR3 is made up of 15 amino acids. Germline lookup yields CDR1 SNHLY and CDR2 FYNNEI. The V end was cut by 6 bases, the J end by 1 base, with 15 bases between. CDR3 in DNA: TGTGCCAGCAGGAGGGCTGAGACAGAGAACACTGAAGCTTTCTTT. Encoded protein: CASRRAETENTEAFF.

The rearrangement links TRBV6-5 to TRBJ2-1; maybe TRBD2 (5 bases). V was clipped by 8 bases and J by 9 bases, with 14 bases between them. CDR1 is MNHEY and CDR2 is SVGAGI in the germline V gene. This CDR3 comprises 12 residues. In DNA form, the CDR3 reads TGTGCCAGCTTTAGAGGGAGTGGTGAGCAGTTCTTC. Amino acid sequence: CASFRGSGEQFF.

The chain employs TRBV4-1 and TRBJ1-5; 8 bases match TRBD1. In germline, CDR1 is MGHRA, CDR2 YSYEKL. V trimming: 4 bases; J trimming: 3 bases; junction bases outside the gene matches: 14. This CDR3 spans 18 amino acids. CDR3 region: CASSRDWNRGGVNQPQHF. Here the CDR3 DNA reads TGCGCCAGCAGCCGAGATTGGAACAGGGGGGGGGTCAATCAGCCCCAGCATTTT.

The V call is TRBV28, the J call TRBJ2-3; possibly TRBD1 or TRBD2 for D (5 bases each). The V and J ends lost 5 bases and 4 bases respectively, with 19 bases between them. This CDR3 comprises 16 residues. Germline V gene data show CDR1 as MDHEN and CDR2 as SYDVKM. The CDR3 region is CASSPLGRDQPDTQYF. CDR3 nucleotides: TGTGCCAGCAGTCCCTTGGGACGTGATCAACCAGATACGCAGTATTTT.

The chain has TRBV10-3 and TRBJ1-6, with D possibly matching TRBD1 (5 bases). This CDR3 region has 14 residues. The ends were cut back, 4 bases at V and 7 bases at J, with 11 bases in the middle. Germline-derived CDR1 and CDR2 are ENHRY and SYGVKD. The CDR3 DNA is TGTGCCATCAGTGGAGGGGAGGACAATTCACCCCTCCACTTT. It specifies CAISGGEDNSPLHF.

The rearrangement joins TRBV12-3 or TRBV12-4 to TRBJ2-2; D not certain. The V end was cut by 4 bases, the J end by 7 bases, with 4 bases between. CDR3 length: 11 residues. The CDR3 sequence is CASSYVGELFF. The DNA of the CDR3 is TGTGCCAGCAGTTATGTCGGGGAGCTGTTTTTT.

The rearrangement joins TRBV27 to TRBJ2-7; D might be TRBD1 or TRBD2, each matching 5 bases. Looked up from germline, CDR1 is MNHEY and CDR2 is SMNVEV (reference sequence). The CDR3 sequence is 16 residues long. Trimming pared 0 bases from V and 2 bases from J, leaving 14 bases between. CDR3 DNA: TGTGCCAGCAGTTTATCAGGAGGCAGGGTAGCCTACGAGCAGTACTTC. It specifies CASSLSGGRVAYEQYF.

The chain combines TRBV29-1 with TRBJ2-5, with D unresolved. Germline CDR1 reads SQVTM; CDR2 reads ANQGSEA. Trimming took 2 bases from V and 1 from J, leaving 5 bases between them. This CDR3 comprises 12 residues. The CDR3 nucleotides read TGCAGCGTTGAACTGTTCCAAGAGACCCAGTACTTC. Translated: CSVELFQETQYF.

This clone appeared once. J is TRBJ2-1 and V is TRBV5-1; TRBD2 matches at 10 bases. The CDR3 has 16 amino acids. With V trimmed by 1 base and J by 8 bases, 9 bases remained unmatched. Germline values: CDR1 SGHRS, CDR2 YFSETQ. For the CDR3, the DNA is TGCGCCAGCAGCTTGTTCACTAGCGGGATTAAACATGAGCAGTTCTTC. Amino acids: CASSLFTSGIKHEQFF.

This sequence joins TRBV30 and TRBJ1-5; TRBD1 might be the D (5 bases). Germline loops: CDR1 GTSNPN, CDR2 SVGIG (reference sequence). Trimming stripped 0 bases from V and 2 bases from J, with 14 bases between. The CDR3 runs to 16 residues. The CDR3 region is CAWSVLGGEGNQPQHF. The CDR3 bases are TGTGCCTGGAGTGTACTGGGAGGGGAAGGCAATCAGCCCCAGCATTTT.

This chain joins TRBV1 and TRBJ1-1. TRBV1 is annotated as a pseudogene. The CDR3 covers 16 residues. The CDR3 spells CTSRQDRRRGDTEAFF. CDR3 coding DNA: TGCACCAGCAGACAAGACAGGCGGCGAGGGGACACTGAAGCTTTCTTT.

As concerns this clone: The junction departs from the called germline gene at one end, perhaps through a read error. The same CDR3 is also encoded by other DNA sequences in this sample. This CDR3 is CASSLVLAGGPFYEQYF. The DNA for the CDR3 is TGTGCCAGCAGCTTGGTTCTAGCGGGAGGACCTTTCTACGAACAGTACTTC. The J gene is TRBJ2-7, the V gene TRBV5-6; TRBD2 agrees at 11 bases. The length of the CDR3 is 17 residues. Germline V gene data show CDR1 as SGHDT and CDR2 as YYEEEE.

Concerning this clone: At one end the junction does not follow the germline gene, possibly because of a read error. The chain carries TRBV11-3 and TRBJ2-2, with 9 positions matching TRBD2. Germline lookup yields CDR1 SGHNT and CDR2 YENEEA. The CDR3 sequence is 16 residues long. The CDR3 nucleotides read TGTGCCAGCACCCACGGGACTAGCTTCAACAACGGGGAGCTGTTTTTT. It is translated as CASTHGTSFNNGELFF.

The rearrangement joins TRBV18 to TRBJ2-5, with D possibly being TRBD1 (6 bases). Germline assignment: CDR1 KGHSH and CDR2 LQKENI. V dropped 2 bases and J dropped 4 bases, with 14 bases sitting between them. The CDR3 consists of 15 residues. The CDR3 sequence is CASSPAPGVGETQYF. The CDR3 bases are TGTGCCAGCTCACCAGCCCCAGGGGTGGGAGAGACCCAGTACTTC.